This TCR beta chain originates from a study of blood T cell repertoires in COVID-19. In the study overall: Researchers got acute and convalescent COVID-19 samples from the United States, Italy and Spain. PBMCs, B-cell-depleted T cells, or T cells provided the cDNA or gDNA that made up the material.

In the source study's methods: Estimation of nucleated cell counts was performed using reference gene primer amplification. Sequenced by immunoSEQ multiplex PCR; TCRdb stores in-frame clones only, minus some. V, J and clone size are those of that table, while D and trimming were read from the DNA. Of 50,000 to 70,000 clones listed, approximately 90% were seen once; the top ten hold roughly 8.8%. The CDR3 runs 15 residues. CDR1 is WNHNN and CDR2 is SYGVQD in the germline V gene (reference sequence). V was clipped by 6 bases and J by 4 bases; unmatched bases: 4. Specimen: peripheral blood. The V and J genes are TRBV10-1 and TRBJ2-3, with 13 bases fitting TRBD2. This sequence was found in a woman in her 70s with active COVID-19. CDR3 residues: CASSELAGGADTQYF. As DNA, the CDR3 is TGCGCCAGCAGCGAACTAGCGGGAGGGGCAGATACGCAGTATTTT.